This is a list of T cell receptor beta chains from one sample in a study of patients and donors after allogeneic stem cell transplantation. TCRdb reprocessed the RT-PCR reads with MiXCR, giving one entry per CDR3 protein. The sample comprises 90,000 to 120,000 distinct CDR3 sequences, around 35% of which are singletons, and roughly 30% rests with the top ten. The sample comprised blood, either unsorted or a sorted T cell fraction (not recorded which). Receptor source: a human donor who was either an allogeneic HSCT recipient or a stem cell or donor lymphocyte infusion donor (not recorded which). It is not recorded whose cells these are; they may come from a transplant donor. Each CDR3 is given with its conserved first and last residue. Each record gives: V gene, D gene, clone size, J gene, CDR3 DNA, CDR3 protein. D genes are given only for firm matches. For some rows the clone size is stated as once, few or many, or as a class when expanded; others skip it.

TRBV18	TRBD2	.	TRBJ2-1	TGTGCCAGCTCACTCCTGACTAGCGGCCACAATGAGCAGTTCTTC	CASSLLTSGHNEQFF
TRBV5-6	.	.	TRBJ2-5	TGTGCCAGCAGCCCGGGGGACTCTGGGGAGACCCAGTACTTC	CASSPGDSGETQYF
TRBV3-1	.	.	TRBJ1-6	TGTGCCAGCAGCCTCAAAGGGGATTCACCCCTCCACTTT	CASSLKGDSPLHF
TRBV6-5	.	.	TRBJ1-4	TGTGCCAGCATCAACCCGGGTGGCAGGGGAAAACTGTTTTTT	CASINPGGRGKLFF
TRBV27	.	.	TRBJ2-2	TGTGCCAGCAGTTTTCAACGCACCGGGGAGCTGTTTTTT	CASSFQRTGELFF
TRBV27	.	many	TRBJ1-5	TGTGCCAGCAGTTTGAGGCAGGGGAGTCAGCCCCAGCATTTT	CASSLRQGSQPQHF
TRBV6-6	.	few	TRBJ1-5	TGTGCCAGCCGGGGACGGGACAATCAGCCCCAGCATTTT	CASRGRDNQPQHF
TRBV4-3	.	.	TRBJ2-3	TGCGCCAGCAGCCAAGATTCGGCAAGAGATACGCAGTATTTT	CASSQDSARDTQYF
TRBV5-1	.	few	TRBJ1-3	TGCGCCAGCAGCTTGCCCGGACACACCATATATTTT	CASSLPGHTIYF
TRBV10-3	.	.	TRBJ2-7	TGTGCCATCAGTGAGTACATCCCGAGCTCCTACGAGCAGTACTTC	CAISEYIPSSYEQYF
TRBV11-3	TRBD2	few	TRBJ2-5	TGTGCCAGCAGCCAGGGACAACTAGCGGAAGAGACCCAGTACTTC	CASSQGQLAEETQYF
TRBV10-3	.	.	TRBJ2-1	TGTGCCATCAGTGTCTCGGGGGCTGGTGAGCAGTTCTTC	CAISVSGAGEQFF
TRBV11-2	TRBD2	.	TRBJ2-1	TGTGCCAGCAGCTTAGTTCGAGCGGGACTCCGGGGTGAGCAGTTCTTC	CASSLVRAGLRGEQFF
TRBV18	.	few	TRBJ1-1	TGTGCCAGCAGCCGCCGGGGTACTGAAGCTTTCTTT	CASSRRGTEAFF
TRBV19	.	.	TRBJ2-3	TGTGCCAGTCGGTTGACACGCACAGATACGCAGTATTTT	CASRLTRTDTQYF
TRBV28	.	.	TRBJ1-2	TGTGCCAGCAGAACCCCCCCGGCTAACTATGGCTACACCTTC	CASRTPPANYGYTF
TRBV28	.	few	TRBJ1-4	TGTGCCAGCAGTGAGGGAGGGGGGCTTTATGATGAAAAACTGTTTTTT	CASSEGGGLYDEKLFF
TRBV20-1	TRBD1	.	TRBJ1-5	TGCAGTGCCCGCCGACAGGGGTCGGACCAGCCCCAGCATTTT	CSARRQGSDQPQHF
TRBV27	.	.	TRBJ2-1	TGTGCCAGCAGTTTATGGAGCCCCAGGAGGTCCTACAATGAGCAGTTCTTC	CASSLWSPRRSYNEQFF
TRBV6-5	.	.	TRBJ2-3	TGTGCCAGCAGTTACTCGGAGAGCACAGATACGCAGTATTTT	CASSYSESTDTQYF
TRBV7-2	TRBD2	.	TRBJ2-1	TGTGCCAGCAGCTTATTTGGGACTACAAACTACAATGAGCAGTTCTTC	CASSLFGTTNYNEQFF
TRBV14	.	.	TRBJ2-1	TGTGCCAGCAGCCAAGATTTTCGGGGTGAGCAGTTCTTC	CASSQDFRGEQFF
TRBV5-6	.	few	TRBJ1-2	TGTGCCAGCAGCTTTGGCAGCTCTAACTATGGCTACACCTTC	CASSFGSSNYGYTF
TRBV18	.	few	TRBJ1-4	TGTGCCAGCTCACCACGGCCGATAACTAATGAAAAACTGTTTTTT	CASSPRPITNEKLFF
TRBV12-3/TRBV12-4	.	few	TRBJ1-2	TGTGCCAGCAGTTTCAGGCGCACCCTCTATGGCTACACCTTC	CASSFRRTLYGYTF
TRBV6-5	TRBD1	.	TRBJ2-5	TGTGCCAGCAGTTACTCCACAGGGGGCCGGACCCAGTACTTC	CASSYSTGGRTQYF
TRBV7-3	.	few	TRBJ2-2	TGTGCCAGCAGCTTAGGGCCGCGGACCGGGGAGCTGTTTTTT	CASSLGPRTGELFF
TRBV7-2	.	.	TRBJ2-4	TGTGCCAGCAGCTTACAATGGGGCAAAAACATTCAGTACTTC	CASSLQWGKNIQYF
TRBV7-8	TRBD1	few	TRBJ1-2	TGTGCCAGCAGCTTTGGACAGGGGGCTCCAGGATATGGCTACACCTTC	CASSFGQGAPGYGYTF
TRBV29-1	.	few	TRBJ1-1	TGCAGCGTTGTCCGGTCGGCGTCGAACACTGAAGCTTTCTTT	CSVVRSASNTEAFF
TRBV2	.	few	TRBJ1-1	TGTGCCAGCAGGCCTTGGTGGGGTGGGACACCTGAAGCTTTCTTT	CASRPWWGGTPEAFF
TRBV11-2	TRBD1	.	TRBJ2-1	TGTGCCAGCAGCCAGGGACAGGGACCTTACAATGAGCAGTTCTTC	CASSQGQGPYNEQFF
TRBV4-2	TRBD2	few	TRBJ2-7	TGTGCCAGCAAGGCGCGGGAGGGGCAAGTCTACGAGCAGTACTTC	CASKAREGQVYEQYF
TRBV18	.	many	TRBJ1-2	TGTGCCAGCTCACCAGGGGCAGATAACTATGGCTACACCTTC	CASSPGADNYGYTF
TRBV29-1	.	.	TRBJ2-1	TGCAGCGTTGAGAAGACTAGGTACAATGAGCAGTTCTTC	CSVEKTRYNEQFF
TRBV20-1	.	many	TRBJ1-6	TGCAGTGCTAGGAGCGCAGGGAATCTTTCACCCCTCCACTTT	CSARSAGNLSPLHF
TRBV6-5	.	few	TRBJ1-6	TGTGCCAGCAGAGGAGGGCACTATAATTCACCCCTCCACTTT	CASRGGHYNSPLHF
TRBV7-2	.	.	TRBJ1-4	TGTGCCAGCAGCAATAAGCGGGGAGCAACTAATGAAAAACTGTTTTTT	CASSNKRGATNEKLFF
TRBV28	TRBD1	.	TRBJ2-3	TGTGCCAGCAGTTCCTATGGAGCCGGGACAGCCACAGATACGCAGTATTTT	CASSSYGAGTATDTQYF
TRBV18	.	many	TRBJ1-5	TGTGCCAGCTCACCCGCGGACAATCAGCCCCAGCATTTT	CASSPADNQPQHF
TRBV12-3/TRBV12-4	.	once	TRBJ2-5	TGTGCCAGCAGTTGGACCATAAGAGAGACCCAGTACTTC	CASSWTIRETQYF
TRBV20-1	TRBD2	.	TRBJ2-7	TGCAGTGCTAGAGTTGGGACTAGCGGGAGGTTCGAGCAGTACTTC	CSARVGTSGRFEQYF
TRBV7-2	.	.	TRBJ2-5	TGTGCCAGCAGCTTAGACAGGGCCACCCAGTACTTC	CASSLDRATQYF
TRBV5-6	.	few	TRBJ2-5	TGTGCCAGCAGCTTGTCCCAAGAGACCCAGTACTTC	CASSLSQETQYF
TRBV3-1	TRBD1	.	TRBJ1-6	TGTGCCAGCAGCCAAGGGACAGGCTCACCCCTCCACTTT	CASSQGTGSPLHF
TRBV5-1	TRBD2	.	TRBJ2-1	TGCGCCAGCAGCAGGACTAGCGGACATGAGCAGTTCTTC	CASSRTSGHEQFF
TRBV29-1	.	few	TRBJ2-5	TGCAGCGTTGGAATACAGTGGGGGACCCAGTACTTC	CSVGIQWGTQYF
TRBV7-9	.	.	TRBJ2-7	TGTGCCAGCAGCTTATACGGAGGCGACTACGAGCAGTACTTC	CASSLYGGDYEQYF
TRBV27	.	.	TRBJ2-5	TGTGCCAGCAGTTTACTAGGGTTGAAAGAGACCCAGTACTTC	CASSLLGLKETQYF
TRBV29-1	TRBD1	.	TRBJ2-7	TGCAGCGTTCCGGGACAGGGGTTGTACGAGCAGTACTTC	CSVPGQGLYEQYF
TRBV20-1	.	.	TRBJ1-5	TGCAGTGCTAGGGGCCAGGAGATCAGCAACCAGCATTTT	CSARGQEISNQHF
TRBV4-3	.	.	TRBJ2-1	TGCGCCAGCAGCCAAGAGTTTACTCCCCCCACCTACAATGAGCAGTTCTTC	CASSQEFTPPTYNEQFF
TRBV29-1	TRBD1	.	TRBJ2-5	TGCAGCGTTGTAGGCAGGGGGCTAGAGACCCAGTACTTC	CSVVGRGLETQYF
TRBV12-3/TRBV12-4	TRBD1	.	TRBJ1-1	TGTGCCAGCAACTCACAGGGGGTTTTGAACACTGAAGCTTTCTTT	CASNSQGVLNTEAFF
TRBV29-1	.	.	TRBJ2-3	TGCAGCGTTGAATTCGTCAGGAGCAACACAGATACGCAGTATTTT	CSVEFVRSNTDTQYF
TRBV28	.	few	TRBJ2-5	TGTGCCAGCAGTTCTGGCGGGCTTGGGCAAGAGACCCAGTACTTC	CASSSGGLGQETQYF
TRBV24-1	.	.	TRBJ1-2	TGTGCCACCAGTGAAAACAGGATCTATGGCTACACCTTC	CATSENRIYGYTF
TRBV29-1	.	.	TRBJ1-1	TGCAGCGTCCCCAGGGACACTGAAGCTTTCTTT	CSVPRDTEAFF
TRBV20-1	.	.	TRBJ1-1	TGCAGTGCTAGCCAGGACAGTCGGAACACTGAAGCTTTCTTT	CSASQDSRNTEAFF